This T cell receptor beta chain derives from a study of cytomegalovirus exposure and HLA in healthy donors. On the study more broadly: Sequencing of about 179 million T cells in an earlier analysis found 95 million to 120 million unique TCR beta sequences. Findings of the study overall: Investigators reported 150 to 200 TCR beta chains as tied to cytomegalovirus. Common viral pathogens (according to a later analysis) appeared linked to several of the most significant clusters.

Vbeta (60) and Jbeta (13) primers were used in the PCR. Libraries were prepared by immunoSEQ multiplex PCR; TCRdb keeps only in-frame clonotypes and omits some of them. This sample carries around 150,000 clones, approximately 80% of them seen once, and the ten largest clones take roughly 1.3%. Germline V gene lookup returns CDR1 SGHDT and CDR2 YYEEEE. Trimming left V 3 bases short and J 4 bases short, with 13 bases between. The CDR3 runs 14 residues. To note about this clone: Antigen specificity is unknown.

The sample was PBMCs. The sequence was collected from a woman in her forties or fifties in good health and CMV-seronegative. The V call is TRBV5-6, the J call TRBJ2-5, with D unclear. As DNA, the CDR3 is TGTGCCAGCAGCTCTCTCCTACTCCGAGAGACCCAGTACTTC. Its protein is CASSSLLLRETQYF.